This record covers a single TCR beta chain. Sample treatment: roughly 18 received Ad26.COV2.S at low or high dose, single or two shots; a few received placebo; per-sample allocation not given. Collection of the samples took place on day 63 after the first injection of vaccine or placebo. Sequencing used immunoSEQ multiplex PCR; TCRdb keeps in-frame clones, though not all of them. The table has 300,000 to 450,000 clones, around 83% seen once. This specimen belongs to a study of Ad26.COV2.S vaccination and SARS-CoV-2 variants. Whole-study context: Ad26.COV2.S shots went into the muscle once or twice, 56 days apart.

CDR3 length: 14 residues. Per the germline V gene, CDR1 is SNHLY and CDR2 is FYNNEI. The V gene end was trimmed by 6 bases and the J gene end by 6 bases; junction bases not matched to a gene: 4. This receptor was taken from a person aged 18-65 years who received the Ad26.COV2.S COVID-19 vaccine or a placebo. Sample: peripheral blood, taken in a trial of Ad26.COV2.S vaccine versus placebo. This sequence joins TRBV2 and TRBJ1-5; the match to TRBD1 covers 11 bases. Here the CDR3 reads CASRGQGGGQPQHF. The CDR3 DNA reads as TGTGCCAGCAGGGGACAGGGGGGTGGTCAGCCCCAGCATTTT.